Following are 22 T cell receptor beta chains from one sample sequenced in a study of blood T cell repertoires in COVID-19. Sequencing used immunoSEQ multiplex PCR; TCRdb keeps in-frame clones, though not all of them. The sample holds 60,000 or so clones, roughly 80% seen once. Sequencing input: peripheral blood. These receptors were collected from a human donor in a cohort sampled during active COVID-19.

The rearrangement links TRBV2 to TRBJ1-4, with a possible D match to TRBD1 (6 bases). Between the trimmed V and J ends, which lost 7 bases and 3 bases, there was a span of 9 bases. This CDR3 region has 13 residues. The germline V gene encodes CDR1 SNHLY and CDR2 FYNNEI. Written as DNA, the CDR3 is TGTGCCAGCAAGGGGGTACCTAATGAAAAACTGTTTTTT. Its translation: CASKGVPNEKLFF.

In this sample, this clone turned up once. The V and J genes are TRBV29-1 and TRBJ2-3; tentative D call: TRBD1 (5 bases). V dropped 6 bases and J dropped 6 bases, with 10 bases sitting between them. This CDR3 contains 11 residues. The germline V gene has CDR1 SQVTM and CDR2 ANQGSEA. In nucleotides, the CDR3 is TGCAGCGTCCAAGGGGCCGATACGCAGTATTTT. Translated: CSVQGADTQYF.

The rearrangement joins TRBV28 to TRBJ1-2; a possible D gene is TRBD1 (6 bases). The germline V gene encodes CDR1 MDHEN and CDR2 SYDVKM. The CDR3 consists of 13 residues. V lost 4 bases and J lost 4, with 10 bases in between. The CDR3 sequence is CASSYGTSYGYTF. The CDR3 DNA reads as TGTGCCAGCAGTTATGGGACAAGCTATGGCTACACCTTC.

The rearrangement joins TRBV7-3 to TRBJ1-5; possibly TRBD1 for D (6 bases). The V gene's germline CDR1 is SGHTA and CDR2 FQGTGA. V was pared by 2 bases and J by 7 bases, with 9 bases between. CDR3 size: 13 residues. The CDR3 DNA reads as TGTGCCAGCAGCTTATTTCAGGGGCAGCCCCAGCATTTT. Encoded protein: CASSLFQGQPQHF.

This clone was observed at least ten times. V is TRBV23-1 and J is TRBJ2-3; 10 bases fit TRBD1. TRBV23-1 is an ORF, and what it does is uncertain. This CDR3 is built from 18 residues. The junction had 10 bases not matched to a gene; V was cut back by 2 bases and J by 2 bases. This CDR3 is CASSQGQGVPLLTDTQYF. Here the CDR3 DNA reads TGCGCCAGCAGTCAAGGACAGGGGGTACCATTACTCACAGATACGCAGTATTTT.

The chain joins TRBV5-1 to TRBJ1-4, with a tentative D call TRBD1 (6 bases). V was pared by 0 bases and J by 7 bases, with 10 bases between. The CDR3 has 14 residues. Germline CDR1 is SGHRS and CDR2 is YFSETQ. The CDR3 nucleotides read TGCGCCAGCAGCTTGGCGGCAGGGGTTGAAAAACTGTTTTTT. It encodes CASSLAAGVEKLFF.

The genes are TRBV10-1 and TRBJ1-5; perhaps TRBD1 as D (5 bases). The CDR3 spans 15 residues. In germline, CDR1 is WNHNN, CDR2 SYGVQD (reference sequence). Deletions cut 2 bases from V and 0 bases from J, with 8 bases between. CDR3 in amino acids: CASSEEQDSNQPQHF. In DNA, the CDR3 is TGCGCCAGCAGTGAGGAACAGGATAGCAATCAGCCCCAGCATTTT.

The gene calls are TRBV4-2 and TRBJ2-3, with no clear D. V gave up 4 bases and J gave up 6 bases, with 23 bases separating them. This CDR3 has 17 residues. Germline CDR1 and CDR2: LGHNA and YNFKEQ. CDR3 coding DNA: TGTGCCAGCAGCCGGCTCGACGTCAGAGCCGAAGCGGATACGCAGTATTTT. Its translation: CASSRLDVRAEADTQYF.

The chain is built from TRBV15 and TRBJ2-7; tentative D call: TRBD1 (5 bases). Germline CDR1 is LNHNV and CDR2 is YYDKDF (reference sequence). Trimming stripped 2 bases from V and 4 bases from J, with 9 bases between. The CDR3 sequence is 13 residues long. The CDR3 DNA follows: TGTGCCACCAGCAGACAGGGTACTTACGAGCAGTACTTC. The encoded protein is CATSRQGTYEQYF. The full variable domain, its missing parts supplied by reference TRBV15 and TRBJ2-7, is DAMVIQNPRYQVTQFGKPVTLSCSQTLNHNVMYWYQQKSSQAPKLLFHYYDKDFNNEADTPDNFQSRRPNTSFCFLDIRSPGLGDTAMYLCATSRQGTYEQYFGPGTRLTVT.

This sequence joins TRBV5-4 and TRBJ2-7; a weak D match, TRBD1 (6 bases). V was cut by 0 bases and J by 3 bases, with 13 bases left in between. The germline V gene encodes CDR1 SGHNT and CDR2 YYREEE (reference sequence). The CDR3 spans 15 residues. CDR3 amino acids: CASSLGPGANYEQYF. The DNA of the CDR3 is TGTGCCAGCAGCTTGGGCCCAGGGGCGAACTACGAGCAGTACTTC.

In this sample, this clone turned up once. V usage is TRBV14 and J usage is TRBJ1-1, with D perhaps matching TRBD1 (6 bases). Germline CDR1 and CDR2: SGHDN and FVKESK. The V gene lost 7 bases and the J gene lost 3 bases, with 39 bases spanning the gap. The CDR3 totals 22 residues. For the CDR3, the DNA is TGTGCCAGCATCCTTACGACAGCCTTCCAGGCAGGGGTAAGAATAGTGTACACTGAAGCTTTCTTT. Protein sequence: CASILTTAFQAGVRIVYTEAFF.

CDR3 protein: CASSDRVRTEAFF. DNA of the CDR3: TGTGCCAGTAGTGACAGGGTTAGGACTGAAGCTTTCTTT. The chain is built from TRBV19 and TRBJ1-1; the match to TRBD1 covers 7 bases. V dropped 5 bases and J dropped 5; count of bases not matched to a gene: 5. The CDR3 totals 13 residues. The germline V gene has CDR1 LNHDA and CDR2 SQIVND (reference sequence).

This clone was picked up one time. This rearrangement joins TRBV28 to TRBJ2-1, with a possible D match to TRBD2 (5 bases). V lost 8 bases and J 2 bases, leaving 7 bases between the germline ends. Per the germline V gene, CDR1 is MDHEN and CDR2 is SYDVKM. The CDR3 is made up of 12 amino acids. CDR3: CASGSPYNEQFF. CDR3 nucleotides: TGTGCCAGCGGGAGTCCCTACAATGAGCAGTTCTTC.

This chain joins TRBV15 and TRBJ1-5; 8 nucleotides align to TRBD1. This CDR3 comprises 16 residues. Germline CDR1 and CDR2: LNHNV and YYDKDF (reference sequence). Trimming cost V 1 base and J 7 bases; bases outside gene matches: 9. The CDR3 sequence is CATSRADRGGRQPQHF. The CDR3 nucleotides read TGTGCCACCAGCAGAGCTGACAGGGGAGGAAGGCAGCCCCAGCATTTT.

The chain is built from TRBV25-1 and TRBJ2-7; the match to TRBD2 covers 13 bases. CDR1 MGHDK and CDR2 SYGVNS come from the germline V gene. The junction had 7 bases not matched to a gene; V was cut back by 7 bases and J by 4 bases. The CDR3 is 15 residues long. In DNA form, the CDR3 reads TGTGCCAGCACCTCCGGGACTAGCGGGAATTACGAGCAGTACTTC. Its protein product is CASTSGTSGNYEQYF.

V is TRBV28 and J is TRBJ2-3, with D possibly TRBD2 on 7 matching bases. The length of the CDR3 is 15 residues. The germline V gene has CDR1 MDHEN and CDR2 SYDVKM. V lost 7 bases and J lost 1, with 15 bases in between. The CDR3: CASKSGGGGTDTQYF. CDR3 in DNA: TGTGCCAGCAAAAGTGGGGGGGGCGGCACAGATACGCAGTATTTT.

In DNA, the CDR3 is TGCGCCAGCAGCCAAGACGCCGGTAATTACAATGAGCAGTTCTTC. Its translation: CASSQDAGNYNEQFF. The V call is TRBV4-1, the J call TRBJ2-1; D is uncertain. V dropped 0 bases and J dropped 4 bases, with 10 bases sitting between them. This CDR3 comprises 15 residues. Germline CDR1 MGHRA, CDR2 YSYEKL.

The J gene is TRBJ2-5, the V gene TRBV28; TRBD2 aligns across 10 bases. This CDR3 is built from 17 residues. V was pared by 4 bases and J by 5 bases, with 13 bases of the junction left unmatched. CDR1 and CDR2 from the germline V gene are MDHEN and SYDVKM. The CDR3 spells CASSSTAGGPEGETQYF. The CDR3 coding sequence is TGTGCCAGCAGTTCCACAGCGGGAGGGCCGGAGGGGGAGACCCAGTACTTC.

V gene TRBV6-5 combines with J gene TRBJ2-6, with 7 bases aligning to TRBD1. Germline values: CDR1 MNHEY, CDR2 SVGAGI. Germline trimming cut 4 bases from V and 1 base from J; bases unmatched to any gene: 4. CDR3 size: 16 residues. The CDR3 coding sequence is TGTGCCAGCAGTTCGGGACAGCAGTCTGGGGCCAACGTCCTGACTTTC. It specifies CASSSGQQSGANVLTF.

The chain employs TRBV4-2 and TRBJ1-5, with 8 bases identical to TRBD1. The CDR3 has 14 residues. Germline V lookup: CDR1 LGHNA, CDR2 YNFKEQ. J was trimmed by 5 bases and V by 0 bases; bases with no gene match: 0. The CDR3 spells CASSQETGDQPQHF. The DNA for the CDR3 is TGTGCCAGCAGCCAAGAGACAGGGGATCAGCCCCAGCATTTT.

This clone was observed a few times. The J gene is TRBJ2-5, the V gene TRBV7-9, with 11 nucleotides matching TRBD1. V was pared by 5 bases and J by 6 bases, with 5 bases of the junction left unmatched. The CDR3 is 14 residues long. Germline CDR1 SEHNR, CDR2 FQNEAQ (reference sequence). For the CDR3, the DNA is TGTGCCAGCAGCCTGGACAGGGGGCGGCAGACCCAGTACTTC. Translating it yields CASSLDRGRQTQYF.

The chain combines TRBV6-5 with TRBJ1-1; weak D call: TRBD1 (6 bases). The CDR3 consists of 14 residues. Trimming pared 5 bases from V and 5 bases from J, leaving 15 bases between. Germline V lookup: CDR1 MNHEY, CDR2 SVGAGI. The CDR3 DNA is TGTGCCAGCAGTACCGGCAGGGGCATAACTGAAGCTTTCTTT. Translation: CASSTGRGITEAFF.